This TCR beta chain derives from a study of beta chain features in type 1 diabetes. Study-level findings and limits: Moderate yet significant TCRB CDR3 shortening was seen in Type 1 diabetes patients in all four CD4+ subsets.

The CDR3 loop spans 15 amino acids. V dropped 2 bases and J dropped 3 bases, with 14 bases sitting between them. Per germline, CDR1 SGHRS and CDR2 YFSETQ. Cell sorting via CD45RO/CCR7/CD25/CD127/CD95/CD27 was performed to obtain CD4+ naive, central memory, regulatory and stem cell-like memory cells. Comments on this clone: Its antigen is undetermined.

Sequencing targeted expressed TCRB transcripts, as all isolated RNA had been reverse transcribed. TCRdb's copy holds only in-frame clones and misses some; the assay was immunoSEQ multiplex PCR. The repertoire holds about 150,000 clones, approximately 8% seen once, with around 0.94% in the top ten. The chain recombines TRBV5-1 with TRBJ1-1; the D gene is possibly TRBD1 (6 bases). The sequencing input was central memory CD4+ T cells from blood. The TCR originated in a woman aged 40 to 50 with type 1 diabetes. CDR3 nucleotides: TGCGCCAGCAGCTTTACAGGGAGTGGGGACACTGAAGCTTTCTTT. Translation gives CASSFTGSGDTEAFF.